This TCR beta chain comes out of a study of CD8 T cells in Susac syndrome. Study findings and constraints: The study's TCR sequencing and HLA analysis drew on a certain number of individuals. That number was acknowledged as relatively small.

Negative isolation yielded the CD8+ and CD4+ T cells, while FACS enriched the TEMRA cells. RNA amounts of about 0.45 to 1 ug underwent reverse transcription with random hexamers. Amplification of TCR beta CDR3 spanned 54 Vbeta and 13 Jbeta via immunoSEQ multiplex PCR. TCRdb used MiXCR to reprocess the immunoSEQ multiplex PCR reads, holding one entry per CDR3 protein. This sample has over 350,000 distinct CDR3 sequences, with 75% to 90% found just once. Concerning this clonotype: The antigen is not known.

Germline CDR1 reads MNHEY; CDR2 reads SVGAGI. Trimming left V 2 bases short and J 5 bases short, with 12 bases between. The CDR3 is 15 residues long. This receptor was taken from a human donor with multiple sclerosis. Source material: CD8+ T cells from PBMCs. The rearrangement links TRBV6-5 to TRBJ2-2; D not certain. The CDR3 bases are TGTGCCAGCAGTTACCGTCCTAGTCCGACCGGGGAGCTGTTTTTT. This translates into CASSYRPSPTGELFF.